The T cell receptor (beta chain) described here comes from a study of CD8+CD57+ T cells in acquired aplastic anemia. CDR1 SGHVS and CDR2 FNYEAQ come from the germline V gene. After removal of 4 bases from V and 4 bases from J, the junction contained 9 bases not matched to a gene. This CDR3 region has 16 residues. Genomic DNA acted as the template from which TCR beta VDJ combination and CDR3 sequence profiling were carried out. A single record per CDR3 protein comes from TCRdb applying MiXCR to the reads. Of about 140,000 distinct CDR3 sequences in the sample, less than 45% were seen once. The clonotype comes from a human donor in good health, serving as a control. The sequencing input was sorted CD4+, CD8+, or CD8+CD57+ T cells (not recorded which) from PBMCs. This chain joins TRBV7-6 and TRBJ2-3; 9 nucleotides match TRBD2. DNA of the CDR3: TGTGCCAGCAGCTCCGCACCGGGACTAGCAGCAGATACGCAGTATTTT. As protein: CASSSAPGLAADTQYF.